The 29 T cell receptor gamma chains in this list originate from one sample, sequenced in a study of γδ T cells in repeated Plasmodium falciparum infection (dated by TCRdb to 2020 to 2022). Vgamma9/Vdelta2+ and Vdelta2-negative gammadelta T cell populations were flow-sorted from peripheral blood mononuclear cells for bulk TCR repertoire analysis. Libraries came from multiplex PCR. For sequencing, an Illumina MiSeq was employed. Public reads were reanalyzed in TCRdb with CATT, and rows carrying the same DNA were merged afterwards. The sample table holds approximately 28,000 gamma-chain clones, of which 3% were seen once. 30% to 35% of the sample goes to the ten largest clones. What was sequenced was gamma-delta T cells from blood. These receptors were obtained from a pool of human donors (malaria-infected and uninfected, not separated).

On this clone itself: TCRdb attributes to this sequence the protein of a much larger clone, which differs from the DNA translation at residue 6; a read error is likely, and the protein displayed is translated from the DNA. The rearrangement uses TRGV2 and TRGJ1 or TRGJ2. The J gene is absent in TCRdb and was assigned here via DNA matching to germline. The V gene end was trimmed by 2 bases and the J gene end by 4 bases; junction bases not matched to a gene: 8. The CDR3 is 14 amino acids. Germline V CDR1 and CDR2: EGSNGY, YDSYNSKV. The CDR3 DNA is TGTGCCACCTGGGACGAGCCGACGTATTATAAGAAACTCTTT. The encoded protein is CATWDEPTYYKKLF.

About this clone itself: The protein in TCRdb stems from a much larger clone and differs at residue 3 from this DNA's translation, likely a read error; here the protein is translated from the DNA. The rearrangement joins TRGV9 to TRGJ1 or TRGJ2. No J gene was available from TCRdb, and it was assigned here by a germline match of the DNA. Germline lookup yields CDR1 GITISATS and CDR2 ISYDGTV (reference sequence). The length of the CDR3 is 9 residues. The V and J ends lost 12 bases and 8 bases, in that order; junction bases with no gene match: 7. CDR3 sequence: CAMLDKKLF. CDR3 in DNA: TGTGCCATGTTGGATAAGAAACTCTTT.

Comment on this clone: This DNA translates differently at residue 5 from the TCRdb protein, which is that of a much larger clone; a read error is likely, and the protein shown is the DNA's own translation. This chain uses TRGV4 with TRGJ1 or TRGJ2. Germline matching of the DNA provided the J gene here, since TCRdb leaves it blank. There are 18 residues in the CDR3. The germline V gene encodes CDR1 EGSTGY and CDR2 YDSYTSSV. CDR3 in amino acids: CATWGGQDYGKYYYKKLF. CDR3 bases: TGTGCCACCTGGGGTGGGCAAGATTATGGAAAATATTATTATAAGAAACTCTTT.

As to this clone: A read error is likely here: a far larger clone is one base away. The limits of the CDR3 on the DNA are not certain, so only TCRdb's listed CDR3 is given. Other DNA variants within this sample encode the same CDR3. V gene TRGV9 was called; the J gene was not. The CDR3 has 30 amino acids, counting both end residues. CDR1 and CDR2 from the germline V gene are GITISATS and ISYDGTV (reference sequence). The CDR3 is CALWEQGLRNSLAVEQHLLSQVSIGRIQHF.

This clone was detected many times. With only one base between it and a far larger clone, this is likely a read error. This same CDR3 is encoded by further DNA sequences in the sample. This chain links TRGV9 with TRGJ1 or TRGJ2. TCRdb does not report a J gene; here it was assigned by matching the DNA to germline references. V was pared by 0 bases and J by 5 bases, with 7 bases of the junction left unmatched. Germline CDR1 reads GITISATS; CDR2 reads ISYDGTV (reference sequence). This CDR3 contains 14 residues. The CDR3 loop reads CALWEVLPNYKKLF. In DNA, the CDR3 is TGTGCCTTGTGGGAGGTGTTACCGAATTATAAGAAACTCTTT.

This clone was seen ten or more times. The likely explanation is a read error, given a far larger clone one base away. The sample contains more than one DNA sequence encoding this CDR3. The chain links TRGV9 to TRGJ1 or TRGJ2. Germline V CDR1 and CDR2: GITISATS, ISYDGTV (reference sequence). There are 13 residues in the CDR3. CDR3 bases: TGTGCCTTGTGGGAGGACAGTTATTATAAGAAACTTTTT. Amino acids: CALWEDSYYKKLF.

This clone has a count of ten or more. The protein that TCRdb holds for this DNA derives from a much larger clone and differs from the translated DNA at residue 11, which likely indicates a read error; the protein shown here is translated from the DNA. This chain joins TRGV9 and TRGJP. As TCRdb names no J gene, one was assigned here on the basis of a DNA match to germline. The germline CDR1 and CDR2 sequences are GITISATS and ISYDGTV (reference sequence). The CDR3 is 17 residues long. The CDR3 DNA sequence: TGTGCCTTGTGGGAGGACTCGCAAGAGTTGAGCAAAAAAATCAAGGTATTT. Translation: CALWEDSQELSKKIKVF.

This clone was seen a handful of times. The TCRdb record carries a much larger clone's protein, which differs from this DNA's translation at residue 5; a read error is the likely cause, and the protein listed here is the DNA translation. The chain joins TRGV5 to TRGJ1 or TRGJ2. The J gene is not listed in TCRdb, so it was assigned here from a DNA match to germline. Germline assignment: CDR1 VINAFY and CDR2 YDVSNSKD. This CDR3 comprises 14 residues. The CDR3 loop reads CATWGRPLPNKKLF. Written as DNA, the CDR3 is TGTGCCACCTGGGGCAGGCCGTTACCTAATAAGAAACTCTTT.

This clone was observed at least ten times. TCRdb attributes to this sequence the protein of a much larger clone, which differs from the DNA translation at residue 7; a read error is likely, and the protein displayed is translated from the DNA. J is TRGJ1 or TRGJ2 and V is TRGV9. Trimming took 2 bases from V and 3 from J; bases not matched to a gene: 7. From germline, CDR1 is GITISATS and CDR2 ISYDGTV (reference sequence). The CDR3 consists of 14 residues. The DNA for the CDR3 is TGTGCCTTGTGGGAGGCAGCTCTTTATTATAAGAAACTCTTT. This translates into CALWEAALYYKKLF.

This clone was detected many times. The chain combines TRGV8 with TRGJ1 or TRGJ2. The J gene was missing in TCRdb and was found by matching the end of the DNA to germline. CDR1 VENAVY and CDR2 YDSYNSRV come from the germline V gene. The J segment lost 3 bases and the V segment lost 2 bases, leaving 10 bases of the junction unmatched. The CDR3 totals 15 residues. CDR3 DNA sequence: TGTGCCACCTGGGATAAAGAGGGGCGTTATTATAAGAAACTCTTT. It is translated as CATWDKEGRYYKKLF.

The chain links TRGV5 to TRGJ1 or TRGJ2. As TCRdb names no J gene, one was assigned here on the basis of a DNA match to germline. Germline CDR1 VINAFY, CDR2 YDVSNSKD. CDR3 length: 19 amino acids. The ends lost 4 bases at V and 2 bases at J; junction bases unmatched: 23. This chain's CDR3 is CATWEQRDHKRGHYYKKLF. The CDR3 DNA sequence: TGTGCCACCTGGGAACAGCGGGACCATAAACGGGGACATTATTATAAGAAACTCTTT.

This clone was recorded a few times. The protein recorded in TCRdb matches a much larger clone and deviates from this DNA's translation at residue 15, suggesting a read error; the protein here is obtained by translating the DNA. The CDR3 DNA reads as TGTGCCTTGTGGGAGGTTCATCCTCAAGAGTTGGGCAAAAAAAGCAAGGTATTT. Encoded protein: CALWEVHPQELGKKSKVF. This chain connects TRGV9 to TRGJP. No J segment appears in TCRdb, so it was assigned here by matching the sequence to germline. Germline V gives CDR1 GITISATS, CDR2 ISYDGTV (reference sequence). The CDR3 length is 18 residues.

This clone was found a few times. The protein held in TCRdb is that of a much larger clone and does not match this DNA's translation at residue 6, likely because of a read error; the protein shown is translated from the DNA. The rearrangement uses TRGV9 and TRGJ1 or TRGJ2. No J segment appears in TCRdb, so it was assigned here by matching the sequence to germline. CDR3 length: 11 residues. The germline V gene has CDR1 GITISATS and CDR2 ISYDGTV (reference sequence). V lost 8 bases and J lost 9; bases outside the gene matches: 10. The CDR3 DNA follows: TGTGCCTTGTTTCTCCTCTGTAAGAAACTCTTT. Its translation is CALFLLCKKLF.

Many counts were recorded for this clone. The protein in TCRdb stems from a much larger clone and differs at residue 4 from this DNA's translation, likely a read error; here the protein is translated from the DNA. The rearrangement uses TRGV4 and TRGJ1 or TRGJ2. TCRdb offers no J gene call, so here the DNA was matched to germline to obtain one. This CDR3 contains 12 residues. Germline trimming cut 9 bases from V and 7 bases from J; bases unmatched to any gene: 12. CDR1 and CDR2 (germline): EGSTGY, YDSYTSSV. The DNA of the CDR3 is TGTGCCACCCGGGTCGCCGTGTATAAGAAACTCTTT. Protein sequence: CATRVAVYKKLF.

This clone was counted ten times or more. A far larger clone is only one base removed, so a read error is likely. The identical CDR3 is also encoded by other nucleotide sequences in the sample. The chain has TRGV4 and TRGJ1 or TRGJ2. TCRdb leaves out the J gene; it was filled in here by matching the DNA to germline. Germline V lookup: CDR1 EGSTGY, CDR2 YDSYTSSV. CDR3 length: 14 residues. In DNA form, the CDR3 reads TGTGCTACCTGGGATGGGGCGAATTATTATAAGAAACTCTTT. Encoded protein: CATWDGANYYKKLF.

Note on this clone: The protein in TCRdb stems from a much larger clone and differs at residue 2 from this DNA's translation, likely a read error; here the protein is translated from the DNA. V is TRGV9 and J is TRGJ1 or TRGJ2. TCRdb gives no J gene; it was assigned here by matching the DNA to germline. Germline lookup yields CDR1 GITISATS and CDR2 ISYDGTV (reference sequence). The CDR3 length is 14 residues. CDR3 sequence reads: CTLWETRWCYKKLF. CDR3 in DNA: TGTACCTTGTGGGAGACCCGGTGGTGTTATAAGAAACTCTTT.

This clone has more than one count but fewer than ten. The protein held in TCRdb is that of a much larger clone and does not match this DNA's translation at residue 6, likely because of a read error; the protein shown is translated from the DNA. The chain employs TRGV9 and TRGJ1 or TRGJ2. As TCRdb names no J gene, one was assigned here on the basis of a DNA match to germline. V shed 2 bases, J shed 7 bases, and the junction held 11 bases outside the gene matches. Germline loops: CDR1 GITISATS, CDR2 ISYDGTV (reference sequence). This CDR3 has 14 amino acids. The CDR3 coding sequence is TGTGCCTTGTGGGAGGCACCCAGTGGGTATAAGAAACTCTTT. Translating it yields CALWEAPSGYKKLF.

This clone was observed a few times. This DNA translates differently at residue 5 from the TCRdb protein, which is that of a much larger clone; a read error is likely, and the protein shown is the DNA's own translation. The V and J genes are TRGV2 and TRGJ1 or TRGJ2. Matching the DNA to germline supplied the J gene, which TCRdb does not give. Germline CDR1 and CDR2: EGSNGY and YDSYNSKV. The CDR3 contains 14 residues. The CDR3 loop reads CATWGGVSYYKKLF. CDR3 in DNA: TGTGCCACCTGGGGCGGGGTATCCTATTATAAGAAACTCTTT.

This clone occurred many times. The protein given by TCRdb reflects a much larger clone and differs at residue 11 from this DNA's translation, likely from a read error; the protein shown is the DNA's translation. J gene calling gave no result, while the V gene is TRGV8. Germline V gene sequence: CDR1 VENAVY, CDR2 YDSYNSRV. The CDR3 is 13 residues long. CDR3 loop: CATWDDNYYKRLF. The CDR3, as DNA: TGTGCCACCTGGGATGACAATTATTATAAGAGACTCTTT.

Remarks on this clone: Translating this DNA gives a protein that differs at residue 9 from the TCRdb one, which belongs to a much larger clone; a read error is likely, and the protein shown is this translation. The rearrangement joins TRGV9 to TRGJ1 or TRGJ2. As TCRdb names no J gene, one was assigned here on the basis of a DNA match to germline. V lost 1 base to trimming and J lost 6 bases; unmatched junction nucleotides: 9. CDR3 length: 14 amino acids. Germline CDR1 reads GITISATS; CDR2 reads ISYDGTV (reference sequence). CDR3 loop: CALWEVPLRYKKLF. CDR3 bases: TGTGCCTTGTGGGAGGTCCCACTACGTTATAAGAAACTCTTT.

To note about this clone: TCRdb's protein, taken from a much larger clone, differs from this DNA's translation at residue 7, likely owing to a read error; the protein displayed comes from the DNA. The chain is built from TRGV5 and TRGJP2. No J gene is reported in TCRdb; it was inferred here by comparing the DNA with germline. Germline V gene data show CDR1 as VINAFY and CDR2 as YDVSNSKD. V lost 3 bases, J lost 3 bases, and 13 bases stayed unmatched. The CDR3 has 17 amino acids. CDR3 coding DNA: TGTGCCACCTGGGACTGGGGGGTTATGGGTAGTGATTGGATCAAGACGTTT. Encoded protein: CATWDWGVMGSDWIKTF.

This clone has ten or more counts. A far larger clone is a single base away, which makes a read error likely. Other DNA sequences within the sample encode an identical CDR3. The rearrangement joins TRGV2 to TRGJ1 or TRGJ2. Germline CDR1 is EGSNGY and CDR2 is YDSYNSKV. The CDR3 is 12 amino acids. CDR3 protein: CATWDGPYKKLF. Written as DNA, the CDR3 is TGTGCCACCTGGGACGGACCTTATAAGAAGCTCTTT.

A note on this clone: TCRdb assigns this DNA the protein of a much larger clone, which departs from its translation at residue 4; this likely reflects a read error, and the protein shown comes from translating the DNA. For the CDR3, the DNA is TGTGCCTTGAGGGAGGTGCCACGAATTTATTATAAGAAACTCTTT. Its translation is CALREVPRIYYKKLF. V usage is TRGV9 and J usage is TRGJ1 or TRGJ2. The J gene, missing from TCRdb, was assigned here through DNA to germline matching. The CDR3 is 15 residues long. CDR1 is GITISATS, CDR2 ISYDGTV, per germline (reference sequence).

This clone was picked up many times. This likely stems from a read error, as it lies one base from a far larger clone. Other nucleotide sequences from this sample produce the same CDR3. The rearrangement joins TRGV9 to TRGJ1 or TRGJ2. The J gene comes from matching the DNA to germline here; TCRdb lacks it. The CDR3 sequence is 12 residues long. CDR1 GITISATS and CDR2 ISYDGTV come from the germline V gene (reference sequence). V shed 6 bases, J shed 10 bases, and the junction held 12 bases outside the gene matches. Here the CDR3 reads CALWTLLGKKLF. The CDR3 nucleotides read TGTGCCTTGTGGACCCTCTTGGGCAAGAAACTCTTT.

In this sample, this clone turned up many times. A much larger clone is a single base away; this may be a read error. The CDR3: CATWDRDTTGWFKIF. The CDR3 nucleotides are TGTGCCACCTGGGATAGGGATACCACTGGTTGGTTCAAGATATTT. The chain recombines TRGV8 with TRGJP1. The J gene, not given by TCRdb, was assigned here from a germline match of the nucleotide sequence. The germline CDR1 and CDR2 sequences are VENAVY and YDSYNSRV. This CDR3 region has 15 residues. V was pared by 0 bases and J by 0 bases, with 1 base of the junction left unmatched.

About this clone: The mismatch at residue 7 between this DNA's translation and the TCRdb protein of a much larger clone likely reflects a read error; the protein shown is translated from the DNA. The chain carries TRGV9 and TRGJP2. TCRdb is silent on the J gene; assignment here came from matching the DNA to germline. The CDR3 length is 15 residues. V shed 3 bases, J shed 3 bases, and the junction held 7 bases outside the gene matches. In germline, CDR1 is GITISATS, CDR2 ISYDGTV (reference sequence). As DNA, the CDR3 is TGTGCCTTGTGGGAGCCGGGCGGTAGTGATTGGATCAAGACGTTT. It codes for CALWEPGGSDWIKTF.

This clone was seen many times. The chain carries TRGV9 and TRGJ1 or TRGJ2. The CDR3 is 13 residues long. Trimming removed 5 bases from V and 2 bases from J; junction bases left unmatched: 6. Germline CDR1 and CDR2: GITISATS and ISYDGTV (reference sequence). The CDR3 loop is CALWGPYYYKKLF. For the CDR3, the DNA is TGTGCCTTGTGGGGTCCTTATTATTATAAGAAACTCTTT.

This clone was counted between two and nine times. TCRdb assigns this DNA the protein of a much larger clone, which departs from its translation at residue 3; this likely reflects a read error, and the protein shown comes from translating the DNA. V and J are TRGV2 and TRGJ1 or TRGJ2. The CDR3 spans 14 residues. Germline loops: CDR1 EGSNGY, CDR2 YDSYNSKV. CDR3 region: CAAWDGRVSYKKLF. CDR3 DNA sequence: TGTGCCGCCTGGGACGGGCGGGTTTCTTATAAGAAACTCTTT.

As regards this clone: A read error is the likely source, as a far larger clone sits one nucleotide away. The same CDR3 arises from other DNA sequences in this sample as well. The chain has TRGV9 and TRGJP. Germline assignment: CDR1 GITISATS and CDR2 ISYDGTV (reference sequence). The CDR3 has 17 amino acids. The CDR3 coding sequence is TGTGCCTTGTGGGAAGGAAAACAAGAGTTGGGCAAAAAAATCAAGGTCTTT. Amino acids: CALWEGKQELGKKIKVF.